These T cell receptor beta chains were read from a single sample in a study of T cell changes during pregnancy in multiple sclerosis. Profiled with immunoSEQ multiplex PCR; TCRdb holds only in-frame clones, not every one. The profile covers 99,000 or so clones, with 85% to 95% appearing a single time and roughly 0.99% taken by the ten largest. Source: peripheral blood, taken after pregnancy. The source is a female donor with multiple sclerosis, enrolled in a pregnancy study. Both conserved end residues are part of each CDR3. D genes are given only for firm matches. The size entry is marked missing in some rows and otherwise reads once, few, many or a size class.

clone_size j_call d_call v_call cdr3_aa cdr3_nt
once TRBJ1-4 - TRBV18 CASSPYKEGGGGEKLFF TGTGCCAGCTCACCATATAAAGAGGGTGGTGGCGGTGAAAAACTGTTTTTT
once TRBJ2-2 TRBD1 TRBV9 CASSALPGQGGVGELFF TGTGCCAGCAGCGCGCTTCCGGGACAGGGGGGAGTCGGGGAGCTGTTTTTT
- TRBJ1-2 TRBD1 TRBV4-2 CASSYGQGLTDGYTF TGTGCCAGCAGCTACGGACAGGGGCTTACGGATGGCTACACCTTC
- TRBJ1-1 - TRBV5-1 CASSLKLTGSKTEAFF TGCGCCAGCAGCTTGAAGCTCACAGGGAGTAAAACTGAAGCTTTCTTT
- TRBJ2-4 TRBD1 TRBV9 CASSTAGGAGIQYF TGTGCCAGCAGCACTGCAGGGGGCGCGGGCATTCAGTACTTC
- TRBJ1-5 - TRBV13 CASSLRGSGANQPQHF TGTGCCAGCAGCTTGAGGGGAAGCGGGGCAAATCAGCCCCAGCATTTT
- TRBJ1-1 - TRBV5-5 CASSDGGRVAFF TGTGCCAGCAGCGATGGGGGCCGCGTAGCTTTCTTT
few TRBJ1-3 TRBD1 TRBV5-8 CASSTGQGRNTIYF TGTGCCAGCAGCACCGGACAGGGTCGAAACACCATATATTTT
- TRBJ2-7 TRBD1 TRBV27 CASSLPDRTFYEQYF TGTGCCAGCAGTTTACCGGACAGGACTTTTTACGAGCAGTACTTC
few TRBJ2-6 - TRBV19 CASSQGAGANVLTF TGTGCCAGTAGTCAGGGCGCTGGGGCCAACGTCCTGACTTTC
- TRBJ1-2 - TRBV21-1 CASSKELIRDREGNGYTF TGTGCCAGCAGCAAGGAACTAATCCGGGACAGGGAAGGGAATGGCTACACCTTC
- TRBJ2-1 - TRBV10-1 CASSDFSSYNEQFF TGCGCCAGCAGTGACTTCAGCTCCTACAATGAGCAGTTCTTC
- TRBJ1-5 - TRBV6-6 CASSSSGGRAGQPQHF TGTGCCAGCAGTTCGTCGGGGGGCCGGGCCGGGCAGCCCCAGCATTTT
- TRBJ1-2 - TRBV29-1 CSATQWASYGYTF TGCAGCGCAACCCAATGGGCGAGCTATGGCTACACCTTC
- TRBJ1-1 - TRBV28 CASSKGAPGGAFF TGTGCCAGCAGTAAAGGGGCCCCCGGGGGAGCTTTCTTT
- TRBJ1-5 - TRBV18 CASSPGAGNQPQHF TGTGCCAGCTCACCAGGGGCAGGGAATCAGCCCCAGCATTTT
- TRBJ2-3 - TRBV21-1 CASSKEPGHRTDTQYF TGTGCCAGCAGCAAAGAACCGGGACACCGCACAGATACGCAGTATTTT
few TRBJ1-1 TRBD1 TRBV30 CACRNRDRGMGTEAFF TGTGCCTGCCGCAACCGGGACAGGGGAATGGGAACTGAAGCTTTCTTT
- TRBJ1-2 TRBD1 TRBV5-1 CASSADGTGLGLDGYTF TGCGCCAGCAGCGCCGATGGGACAGGGTTGGGTCTGGATGGCTACACCTTC
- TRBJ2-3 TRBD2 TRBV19 CASSGGLAGGLDTQYF TGTGCCAGTAGTGGGGGACTAGCGGGAGGGCTAGATACGCAGTATTTT
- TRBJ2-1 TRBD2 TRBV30 CAWTPTGGFYNEQFF TGTGCCTGGACCCCAACGGGGGGATTCTACAATGAGCAGTTCTTC
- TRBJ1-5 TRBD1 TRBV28 CASSSGTGRVPQHF TGTGCCAGCAGCTCCGGGACAGGGCGGGTGCCCCAGCATTTT
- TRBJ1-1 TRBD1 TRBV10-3 CATRGPQGDDEAFF TGTGCCACTCGGGGACCACAGGGGGATGATGAAGCTTTCTTT
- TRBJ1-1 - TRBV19 CASSKGRVGADEAFF TGTGCCAGTAGTAAAGGGAGGGTGGGGGCTGATGAAGCTTTCTTT
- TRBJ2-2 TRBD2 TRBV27 CASSSTRGTSRTGELFF TGTGCCAGCAGTTCCACTAGGGGGACTAGTAGGACCGGGGAGCTGTTTTTT
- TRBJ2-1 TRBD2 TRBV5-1 CASSFSLAGDEQFF TGCGCCAGCAGCTTTTCACTAGCGGGAGATGAGCAGTTCTTC
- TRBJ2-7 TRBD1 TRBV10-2 CASDSGQGAIEQYF TGCGCCAGCGACTCCGGACAGGGGGCGATCGAGCAGTACTTC
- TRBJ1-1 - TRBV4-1 CASSEGPGGDTEAFF TGCGCCAGCAGCGAAGGGCCGGGCGGGGACACTGAAGCTTTCTTT
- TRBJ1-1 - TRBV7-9 CASSPRTEAFF TGTGCCAGCAGCCCTCGCACTGAAGCTTTCTTT
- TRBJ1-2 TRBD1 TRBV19 CASTPRTGDRLYGYTF TGTGCCAGTACCCCTAGGACTGGGGACAGGCTATATGGCTACACCTTC
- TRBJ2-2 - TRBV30 CVWSVGGDVTGELFF TGTGTCTGGAGTGTAGGCGGAGACGTAACCGGGGAGCTGTTTTTT
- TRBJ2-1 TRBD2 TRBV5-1 CASSPKTSGNSYNEQFF TGCGCCAGCAGTCCTAAGACTAGCGGTAACTCCTACAATGAGCAGTTCTTC
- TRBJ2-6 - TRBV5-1 CASSLNSRGAGANVLTF TGCGCCAGCAGCTTGAATAGCAGGGGGGCTGGGGCCAACGTCCTGACTTTC
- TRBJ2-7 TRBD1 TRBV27 CASSFGTGVYEQYF TGTGCCAGCAGTTTTGGGACAGGGGTTTACGAGCAGTACTTC
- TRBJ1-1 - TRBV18 CASSGGRGVGTEAFF TGTGCCAGCTCGGGAGGGAGGGGAGTGGGCACTGAAGCTTTCTTT
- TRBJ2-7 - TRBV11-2 CASSLLGEQYF TGTGCCAGCAGCTTACTCGGCGAGCAGTACTTC
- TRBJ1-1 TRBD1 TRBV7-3 CASSHLWVRGESEAFF TGTGCCAGCAGCCACCTTTGGGTCAGGGGGGAGTCTGAAGCTTTCTTT
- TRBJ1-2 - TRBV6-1 CASQQGIFYGYTF TGTGCCAGCCAGCAGGGGATCTTCTATGGCTACACCTTC
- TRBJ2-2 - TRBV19 CASKLRKRLNTGELFF TGTGCCAGTAAACTACGGAAGCGGCTAAACACCGGGGAGCTGTTTTTT
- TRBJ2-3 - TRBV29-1 CSVGPGYDFEEQYF TGCAGCGTTGGTCCAGGGTACGATTTCGAGGAGCAGTATTTT
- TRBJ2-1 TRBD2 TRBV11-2 CASTPFAGLAGSSYNEQFF TGTGCCAGCACCCCGTTTGCGGGACTAGCGGGGAGCTCCTACAATGAGCAGTTCTTC